Listed below are T cell receptor beta chains from one sample, sequenced in a study of blood T cell repertoires in COVID-19. The table came from immunoSEQ multiplex PCR; TCRdb's copy has only in-frame clones and leaves some out. The sample has around 330,000 clones; roughly 85% are singletons. Sequenced sample: PBMCs or T cells enriched from blood (not recorded which). These receptor sequences come from a woman in her twenties or thirties who had been exposed to COVID-19. Each CDR3 is given with its conserved first and last residue.

v_call cdr3_aa
TRBV28 CPRTSGTTGELFF
TRBV6-5 CAESLSGQGSGYTF
TRBV19 CASTPGSSGNTIYF
TRBV6-4 CASSPLRGNTGELFF
TRBV28 CASSSQGVAFF
TRBV13 CASSNTPGGTEAFF
TRBV6-2/TRBV6-3 CASSYQQGALLPEAFF
TRBV2 CASRPTRDRAHEQYF
TRBV7-2 CASSLFVGGQTQYF
TRBV9 CASSVGTSFTRRGYEQYF
TRBV27 CASSFDRSEKLFF
TRBV12-3/TRBV12-4 CASSSRREQPQHF
TRBV7-9 CASSLGIPPGYTF
TRBV18 CASSRGQTFSYEQYF
TRBV7-9 CASTDQSGGHRIYRSPLHF
TRBV19 CASSSDRGNTEAFF
TRBV21-1 CASSTNAAVVRTEAFF
TRBV7-2 CASSFIRGSRGYTF
TRBV4-1 CASSQGLASEETQYF
TRBV30 CAWSRQGNEKLFF
TRBV25-1 CASSESSRTGSDTQYF
TRBV28 CASSTTDSSGNTIYF
TRBV5-4 CASSWQGYTEAFF
TRBV6-5 CASTSGQGSHEQYF
TRBV12-3/TRBV12-4 CASSLDRIYGYTF
TRBV27 CASSPGTRHNSPLHF
TRBV18 CASSSNRGSNQPQHF
TRBV5-1 CASSLDGLAGFTDTQYF
TRBV30 CAWSMNRGGNGYTF
TRBV7-7 CASSLASKGQGKTQYF
TRBV12-2 CASRFPTGTSGTPDTQYF
TRBV30 CAWSLGTDGNTIYF
TRBV4-1 CASSLRTETYEQYF
TRBV2 CASGTGYSYEQYF
TRBV27 CASNGRGSGTLYEQYF
TRBV7-9 CASSFDIDNSPLHF
TRBV19 CASRRLAGGEETQYF
TRBV5-1 CASSLGDRGNTEAFF
TRBV6-5 CASRDRQGNSPLHF
TRBV30 CAWSEWDRREKLFF
TRBV9 CASSVVSEGFYNEQFF
TRBV11-2 CASSLQGGSAYGYTF
TRBV6-5 CASSLSGRPGTDTQYF
TRBV19 CASRAGTMGPYEQYF
TRBV19 CASRVYDRANTEAFF
TRBV28 CASSLGTSGQETQYF
TRBV28 CASSLGAGYGYTF
TRBV10-1 CASSGSQETQYF
TRBV6-5 CASSYSKGAHGELFF
TRBV4-2 CASSSTSGGAGANVLTF
TRBV24-1 CATSDPLQGWETQYF
TRBV3-1/TRBV3-2 CASRQGGTDTQYF
TRBV6-2/TRBV6-3 CASSYSGLAGVYNEQFF
TRBV30 CAWGTSGFSEQFF
TRBV28 CASSSERYEQYF